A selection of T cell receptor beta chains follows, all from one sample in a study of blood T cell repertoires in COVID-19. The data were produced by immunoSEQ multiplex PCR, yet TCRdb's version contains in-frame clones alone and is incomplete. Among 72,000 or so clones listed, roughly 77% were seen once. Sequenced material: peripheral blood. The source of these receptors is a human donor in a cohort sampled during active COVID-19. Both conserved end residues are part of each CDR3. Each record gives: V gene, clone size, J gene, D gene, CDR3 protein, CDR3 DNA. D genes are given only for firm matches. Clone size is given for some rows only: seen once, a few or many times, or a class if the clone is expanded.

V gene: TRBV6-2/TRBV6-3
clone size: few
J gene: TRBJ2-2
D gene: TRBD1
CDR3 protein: CASSYSGGAGELFF
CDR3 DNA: TGTGCCAGCAGTTACTCAGGGGGCGCCGGGGAGCTGTTTTTT

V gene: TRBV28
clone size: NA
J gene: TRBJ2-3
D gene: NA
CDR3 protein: CASSFGRVTDTQYF
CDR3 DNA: TGTGCCAGCAGTTTTGGTCGGGTCACAGATACGCAGTATTTT

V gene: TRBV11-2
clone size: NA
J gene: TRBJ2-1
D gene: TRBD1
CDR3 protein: CASSPLRGRDNEQFF
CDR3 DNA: TGTGCCAGCAGCCCATTGAGGGGGCGGGACAATGAGCAGTTCTTC

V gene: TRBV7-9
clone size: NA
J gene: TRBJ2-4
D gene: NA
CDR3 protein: CASSPLGFNIQYF
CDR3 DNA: TGTGCCAGCAGCCCCCTGGGCTTCAACATTCAGTACTTC

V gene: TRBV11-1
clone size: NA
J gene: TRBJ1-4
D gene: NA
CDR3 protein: CASSPSGGSTNEKLFF
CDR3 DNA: TGTGCCAGCAGCCCTTCGGGGGGATCAACTAATGAAAAACTGTTTTTT

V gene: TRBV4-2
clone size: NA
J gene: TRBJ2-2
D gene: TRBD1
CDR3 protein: CASSQDRVGTGELFF
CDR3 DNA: TGTGCCAGCAGCCAGGACAGGGTGGGCACCGGGGAGCTGTTTTTT

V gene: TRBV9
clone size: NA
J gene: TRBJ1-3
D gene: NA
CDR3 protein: CASSPSPTVNGNTIYF
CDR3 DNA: TGTGCCAGCAGCCCCAGTCCTACAGTAAATGGAAACACCATATATTTT

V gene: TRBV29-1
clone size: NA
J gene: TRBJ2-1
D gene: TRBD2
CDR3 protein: CSALPGLAGAGRDEQFF
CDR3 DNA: TGCAGCGCCTTGCCCGGACTAGCGGGAGCAGGTCGGGATGAGCAGTTCTTC

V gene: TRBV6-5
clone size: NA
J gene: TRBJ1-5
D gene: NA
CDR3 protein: CASSPTGQNQPQHF
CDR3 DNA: TGTGCCAGCAGTCCAACGGGACAAAATCAGCCCCAGCATTTT

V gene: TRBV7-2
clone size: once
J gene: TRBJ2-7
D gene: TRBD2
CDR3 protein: CASSLGSGSVYEQYF
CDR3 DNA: TGTGCCAGCAGCTTAGGGAGCGGGAGCGTGTACGAGCAGTACTTC

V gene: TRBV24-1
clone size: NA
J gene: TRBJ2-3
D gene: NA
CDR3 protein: CATSVAGSTDTQYF
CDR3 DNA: TGTGCCACCAGTGTGGCAGGCAGCACAGATACGCAGTATTTT

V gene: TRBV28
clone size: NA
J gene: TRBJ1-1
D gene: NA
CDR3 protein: CASTLTGIPEAFF
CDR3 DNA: TGTGCCAGCACCCTAACGGGGATACCTGAAGCTTTCTTT

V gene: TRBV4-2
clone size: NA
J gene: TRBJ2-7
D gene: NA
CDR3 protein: CASSLESDSSYEQYF
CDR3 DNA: TGTGCCAGCAGCCTTGAGTCGGACAGCTCCTACGAGCAGTACTTC

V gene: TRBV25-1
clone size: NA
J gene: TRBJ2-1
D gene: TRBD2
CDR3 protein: CASSEWRLAGGYNEQFF
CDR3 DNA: TGTGCCAGCAGTGAATGGAGACTAGCGGGAGGGTACAATGAGCAGTTCTTC

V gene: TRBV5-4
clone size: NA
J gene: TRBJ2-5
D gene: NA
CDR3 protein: CASSFGGTRDGVGDF
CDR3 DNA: TGTGCCAGCAGCTTTGGAGGGACCCGGGACGGAGTAGGGGACTTC

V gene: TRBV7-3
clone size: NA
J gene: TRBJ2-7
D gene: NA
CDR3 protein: CASALAGGGGAYEQYF
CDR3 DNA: TGTGCCAGCGCCCTAGCAGGGGGCGGGGGTGCCTACGAGCAGTACTTC

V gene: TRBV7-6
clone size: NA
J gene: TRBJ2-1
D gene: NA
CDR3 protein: CASSPRDWRSMNEQFF
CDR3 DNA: TGTGCCAGCAGCCCCCGGGATTGGCGGTCTATGAATGAGCAGTTCTTC

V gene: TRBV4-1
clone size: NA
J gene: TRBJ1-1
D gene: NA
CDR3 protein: CASRGILKNTEAFF
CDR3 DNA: TGCGCCAGCAGAGGTATACTAAAGAACACTGAAGCTTTCTTT

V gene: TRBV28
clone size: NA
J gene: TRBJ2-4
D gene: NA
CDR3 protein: CASSPSRNIQYF
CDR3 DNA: TGTGCCAGCAGTCCCTCCCGAAACATTCAGTACTTC

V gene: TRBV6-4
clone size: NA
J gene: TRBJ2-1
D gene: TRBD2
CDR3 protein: CARGGKEQFF
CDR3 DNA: TGTGCCAGGGGGGGGAAAGAGCAGTTCTTC

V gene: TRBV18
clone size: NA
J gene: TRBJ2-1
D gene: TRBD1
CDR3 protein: CASSPPGTGGYEQFF
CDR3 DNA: TGTGCCAGCTCACCACCGGGGACAGGGGGGTATGAGCAGTTCTTC

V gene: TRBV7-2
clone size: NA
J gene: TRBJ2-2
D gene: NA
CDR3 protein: CASSHAGPGELFF
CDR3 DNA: TGTGCCAGCAGCCATGCAGGGCCCGGGGAGCTGTTTTTT

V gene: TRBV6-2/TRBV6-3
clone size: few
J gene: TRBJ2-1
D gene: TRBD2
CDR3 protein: CASSYSSPSGVYNEQFF
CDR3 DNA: TGTGCCAGCAGTTACTCGAGCCCTAGCGGGGTCTACAATGAGCAGTTCTTC

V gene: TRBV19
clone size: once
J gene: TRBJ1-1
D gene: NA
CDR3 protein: CASSIGGDTEAFF
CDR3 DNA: TGTGCCAGTAGTATTGGGGGGGACACTGAAGCTTTCTTT

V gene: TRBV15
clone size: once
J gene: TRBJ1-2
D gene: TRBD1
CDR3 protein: CATSNRDRGARGYTF
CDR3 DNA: TGTGCCACCAGCAACCGGGACAGGGGGGCACGGGGCTACACCTTC

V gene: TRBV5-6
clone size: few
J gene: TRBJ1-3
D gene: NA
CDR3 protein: CASSFQPHSSGNTIYF
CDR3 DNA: TGTGCCAGCAGCTTCCAACCCCATAGTTCTGGAAACACCATATATTTT

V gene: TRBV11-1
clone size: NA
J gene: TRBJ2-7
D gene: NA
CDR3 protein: CASSLGQFYEQYF
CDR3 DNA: TGTGCCAGCAGCTTAGGCCAGTTCTACGAGCAGTACTTC

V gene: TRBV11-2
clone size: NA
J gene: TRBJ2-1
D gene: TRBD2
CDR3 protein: CASSPRTSGYSYNEQFF
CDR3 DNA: TGTGCCAGCAGCCCTCGGACTAGCGGATACTCCTACAATGAGCAGTTCTTC

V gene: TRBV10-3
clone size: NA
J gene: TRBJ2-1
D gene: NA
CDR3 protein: CAISDSLKDRSYNEQFF
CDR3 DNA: TGTGCCATCAGTGATAGTCTAAAGGACAGATCCTACAATGAGCAGTTCTTC

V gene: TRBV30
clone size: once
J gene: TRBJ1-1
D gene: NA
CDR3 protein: CAWSLTGTEAFF
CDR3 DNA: TGTGCCTGGAGTCTGACGGGGACTGAAGCTTTCTTT

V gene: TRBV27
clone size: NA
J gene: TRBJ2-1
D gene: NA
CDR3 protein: CASSYGSGTYNEQFF
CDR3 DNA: TGTGCCAGCAGCTACGGGAGTGGGACCTACAATGAGCAGTTCTTC

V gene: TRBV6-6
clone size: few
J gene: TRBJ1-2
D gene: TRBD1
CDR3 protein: CASRTGGQRADGYTF
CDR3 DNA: TGTGCCAGCAGGACAGGGGGACAGCGCGCGGATGGCTACACCTTC

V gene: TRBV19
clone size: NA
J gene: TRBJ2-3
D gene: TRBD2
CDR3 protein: CASSTHPSGKRTDTQYF
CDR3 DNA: TGTGCCAGTAGTACCCACCCTAGCGGTAAACGCACAGATACGCAGTATTTT

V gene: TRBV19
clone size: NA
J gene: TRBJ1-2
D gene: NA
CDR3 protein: CASSIVVLEQEPYGYTF
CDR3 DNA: TGTGCCAGTAGTATAGTCGTTTTAGAACAGGAGCCCTATGGCTACACCTTC

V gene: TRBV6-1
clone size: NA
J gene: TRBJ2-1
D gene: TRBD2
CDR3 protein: CASSEARTGTSGRHEQFF
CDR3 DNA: TGTGCCAGCAGTGAAGCTAGGACCGGGACTAGCGGGAGGCATGAGCAGTTCTTC

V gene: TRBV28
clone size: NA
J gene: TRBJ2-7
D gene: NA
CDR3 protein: CASSRPPGGEQYF
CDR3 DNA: TGTGCCAGCAGCCGTCCACCCGGAGGCGAGCAGTACTTC

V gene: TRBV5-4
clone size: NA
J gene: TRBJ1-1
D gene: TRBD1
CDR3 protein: CASSTADRANTEAFF
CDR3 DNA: TGTGCCAGCAGCACCGCGGACAGGGCGAACACTGAAGCTTTCTTT

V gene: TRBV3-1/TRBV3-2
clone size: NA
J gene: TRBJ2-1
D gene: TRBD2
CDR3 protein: CASSPGLAGEVSDEQFF
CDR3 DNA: TGTGCCAGCAGCCCAGGACTAGCGGGAGAGGTTAGCGATGAGCAGTTCTTC

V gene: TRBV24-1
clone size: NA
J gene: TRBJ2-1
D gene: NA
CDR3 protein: CATSEASYNEQFF
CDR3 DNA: TGTGCCACCAGTGAGGCATCCTACAATGAGCAGTTCTTC